One sample yielded the 14 T cell receptor beta chains listed below, sequenced in a study of T-cell reconstitution after alpha-beta-depleted transplantation in children. Unique molecular identifiers featured in how the TCRbeta library was prepared. Each CDR3 protein gets one entry after TCRdb re-called the PCR reads with MiXCR. Among a few hundred thousand distinct CDR3 sequences listed, approximately 20% were seen once. The sequences come from PBMCs from the stem cell graft donor, collected from the stem cell graft. These receptors all come from a human donor who donated a stem cell graft to a child with acute lymphoblastic leukemia.

This clonotype came up a few times. V usage is TRBV12-3 or TRBV12-4 and J usage is TRBJ1-5; weak D call: TRBD1 (5 bases). V lost 6 bases and J 3 bases, leaving 12 bases between the germline ends. The CDR3 sequence is 14 residues long. The CDR3, as DNA: TGTGCCAGCAGCCAGGGTGGGACCAATCAGCCCCAGCATTTT. It yields the protein CASSQGGTNQPQHF.

This clonotype was seen more than once but under ten times. This sequence joins TRBV21-1 and TRBJ2-5; the table's D call of TRBD2 was not tested on the DNA. TRBV21-1 is listed as a pseudogene. The CDR3 consists of 14 residues. The CDR3 region is CASSKLAGQETQYF. CDR3 nucleotide sequence: TGTGCCAGCAGCAAACTAGCGGGGCAAGAGACCCAGTACTTC.

This clonotype was seen more than once but under ten times. This chain links TRBV24-1 with TRBJ2-3; TRBD2 is a possible D gene (6 bases). CDR1 KGHDR and CDR2 SFDVKD come from the germline V gene. The CDR3 consists of 16 residues. Between the trimmed V and J ends, which lost 2 bases and 2 bases, there was a span of 13 bases. CDR3 amino acids: CATSDSTGATTDTQYF. The CDR3 region has the DNA TGTGCCACCAGTGATTCCACGGGAGCGACCACAGATACGCAGTATTTT.

In its sample, this clonotype was seen a few times. This rearrangement joins TRBV12-3 or TRBV12-4 to TRBJ2-1, with D uncertain. The V end was cut by 3 bases, the J end by 6 bases, with 9 bases between. CDR3 length: 13 amino acids. In DNA, the CDR3 is TGTGCCAGCAGTTTCAGCTTGCCCAATGAGCAGTTCTTC. As protein: CASSFSLPNEQFF.

This clonotype was observed a handful of times. The CDR3 bases are TGTGCCATCAGGGGGCTGGGTGAAAAACTGTTTTTT. Protein sequence: CAIRGLGEKLFF. The chain employs TRBV10-3 and TRBJ1-4; tentatively, D is TRBD1 (5 bases). The ends were cut back, 6 bases at V and 7 bases at J, with 9 bases in the middle. The CDR3 has 12 amino acids. The germline V gene has CDR1 ENHRY and CDR2 SYGVKD.

This clonotype was found a few times. The chain has TRBV25-1 and TRBJ1-2, with TRBD1 as a possible D gene (5 bases). CDR3 length: 11 residues. Trimming took 6 bases from V and 5 from J, leaving 7 bases between them. CDR1 is MGHDK, CDR2 SYGVNS, per germline. DNA for the CDR3: TGTGCCAGCAGAGGGACGTATGGCTACACCTTC. This sequence encodes CASRGTYGYTF.

This clonotype was counted only a few times. This chain uses TRBV6-1 with TRBJ1-1, with TRBD1 matching over 9 bases. Germline CDR1 MNHNS, CDR2 SASEGT. The CDR3 covers 18 residues. The V gene end was trimmed by 4 bases and the J gene end by 0 bases; junction bases not matched to a gene: 12. The CDR3 is CASSVLQGANKMNTEAFF. The CDR3 nucleotides are TGTGCCAGCAGTGTCCTACAGGGGGCTAATAAGATGAACACTGAAGCTTTCTTT.

This clonotype came up a few times. The chain joins TRBV5-1 to TRBJ2-7; D call uncertain. This CDR3 region has 14 residues. Germline V lookup: CDR1 SGHRS, CDR2 YFSETQ. Trimming pared 1 base from V and 0 bases from J, leaving 8 bases between. The CDR3: CASSLSDVSYEQYF. For the CDR3, the DNA is TGCGCCAGCAGCTTGAGCGACGTCTCCTACGAGCAGTACTTC.

The sample holds a few counts of this clonotype. The genes are TRBV4-2 and TRBJ2-2; D is undetermined. V gave up 1 base and J gave up 3 bases, with 18 bases separating them. The V gene's germline CDR1 is LGHNA and CDR2 YNFKEQ. The CDR3 has 18 amino acids. CDR3: CASSQAAATFTYTGELFF. In nucleotides, the CDR3 is TGTGCCAGCAGCCAAGCGGCCGCAACCTTTACCTACACCGGGGAGCTGTTTTTT.

This clonotype appeared a few times. This chain uses TRBV5-1 with TRBJ2-2; no reliable D call. The CDR3 has 13 residues. Trimming left V 0 bases short and J 7 bases short, with 7 bases between. Germline V CDR1 and CDR2: SGHRS, YFSETQ. CDR3 in DNA: TGCGCCAGCAGCTTGGGGCGGATCGGGGAGCTGTTTTTT. It is translated as CASSLGRIGELFF.

The rearrangement links TRBV20-1 to TRBJ1-1; D is perhaps TRBD1 (5 bases). V lost 4 bases and J 11 bases, leaving 20 bases between the germline ends. The CDR3 sequence is 13 residues long. Germline V CDR1 and CDR2: DFQATT, SNEGSKA (reference sequence). The CDR3 nucleotides are TGCAGTGCTAACCCCTCCCGAGGGGTAAGGGCTTTCTTT. Translating gives CSANPSRGVRAFF.

The V and J genes are TRBV7-2 and TRBJ2-6; no firm D call. The V gene's germline CDR1 is SGHTA and CDR2 FQGNSA. This CDR3 is built from 15 residues. Trimming took 6 bases from V and 2 from J, leaving 11 bases between them. CDR3 protein: CASSSSLTGANVLTF. CDR3 DNA sequence: TGTGCCAGCAGTTCGTCCCTGACTGGGGCCAACGTCCTGACTTTC.

This sequence joins TRBV7-3 and TRBJ1-1; weak D call: TRBD1 (5 bases). This CDR3 spans 13 amino acids. Germline V gene lookup returns CDR1 SGHTA and CDR2 FQGTGA. V was shortened by 3 bases and J by 4 bases, with 9 bases between the two germline ends. The CDR3, as DNA: TGTGCCAGCAGCTTGGGGCTTGCCACTGAAGCTTTCTTT. It specifies CASSLGLATEAFF.

This chain links TRBV5-8 with TRBJ1-2, with 7 bases matching TRBD1. J gave up 7 bases and V 3 bases, and 3 bases lay outside the gene matches. CDR3 length: 12 amino acids. The germline V gene encodes CDR1 SGHTS and CDR2 YDEGEE. The CDR3 here is CASSSNRGGYTF. Written as DNA, the CDR3 is TGTGCCAGCAGCTCCAACAGGGGTGGCTACACCTTC. The variable domain in full, with the rest retrieved from reference TRBV5-8 and TRBJ1-2, is EAGVTQSPTHLIKTRGQQATLRCSPISGHTSVYWYQQALGLGLQFLLWYDEGEERNRGNFPPRFSGRQFPNYSSELNVNALELEDSALYLCASSSNRGGYTFGSGTRLTVV.